Following are 11 T cell receptor beta chains from one sample sequenced in a study of CD8+ T cells in alopecia areata. Sequencing templates came from extracted RNA that was reverse transcribed into cDNA. Here immunoSEQ multiplex PCR was the method, and the copy in TCRdb shows in-frame clones only, minus some. The repertoire consists of about 190,000 clones, with 50% to 60% occurring once and the leading ten covering 0.69%. The treatment is: oral pan-JAK inhibitor, 5-10 mg twice daily. The specimen comprised CD4+ T cells sorted from blood, sampled at week 4, from a patient treated with tofacitinib. The origin of the receptors is a human donor with alopecia areata.

This clone has more than one count but fewer than ten. This sequence joins TRBV29-1 and TRBJ2-2, with D perhaps TRBD1 (5 bases). CDR3 size: 15 residues. Germline loops: CDR1 SQVTM, CDR2 ANQGSEA. V shed 3 bases and J shed 5 bases, with 16 bases lying between them. CDR3 DNA: TGCAGCGTTGATTACACAGGCTTAGGTACCGGGGAGCTGTTTTTT. Amino acid sequence: CSVDYTGLGTGELFF.

The chain carries TRBV6-5 and TRBJ2-7; TRBD2 matches 7 bases. The V gene's germline CDR1 is MNHEY and CDR2 SVGAGI. With 8 bases clipped from V and 7 bases from J, the junction kept 17 bases outside the gene matches. The CDR3 extends over 15 amino acids. The CDR3 DNA sequence: TGTGCCAGCCATACCCGAAACAACGGCGGGGGAGAGCAGTACTTC. Encoded protein: CASHTRNNGGGEQYF.

This clone occurred a few times. The V call is TRBV4-1, the J call TRBJ2-1; TRBD1 matches 8 bases. The germline gives CDR1 MGHRA, CDR2 YSYEKL. V shed 3 bases, J shed 2 bases, and the junction held 12 bases outside the gene matches. This CDR3 has 18 amino acids. CDR3: CASSHEQGGIHPYNEQFF. CDR3 in DNA: TGCGCCAGCAGCCACGAACAGGGGGGCATTCACCCCTACAATGAGCAGTTCTTC.

This chain uses TRBV29-1 with TRBJ2-1; TRBD1 is a possible D gene (6 bases). Germline CDR1 and CDR2: SQVTM and ANQGSEA. The CDR3 length is 15 residues. The V and J ends lost 4 bases and 8 bases respectively, with 21 bases between them. The CDR3 DNA reads as TGCAGCGTTGTACCCTCTGGGGGCCATGGGGATGAGCAGTTCTTC. This encodes CSVVPSGGHGDEQFF.

Turning to this clone: The identical CDR3 is also encoded by other nucleotide sequences in the sample. The chain joins TRBV29-1 to TRBJ2-7, with 10 bases matching TRBD2. CDR3 length equals 12 residues. Germline loops: CDR1 SQVTM, CDR2 ANQGSEA. Unmatched junction bases numbered 0, after V lost 4 bases and J lost 3 bases. The CDR3: CSVASGSYEQYF. The CDR3 nucleotides read TGCAGCGTTGCTAGCGGGAGCTACGAGCAGTACTTC.

CDR3 sequence: CASSPRRQGLGANVLTF. CDR3 DNA sequence: TGTGCCAGCAGCCCTCGGCGTCAGGGCTTGGGGGCCAACGTCCTGACTTTC. The genes are TRBV7-2 and TRBJ2-6, with D maybe TRBD1 (5 bases). The CDR3 spans 17 residues. V was clipped by 5 bases and J by 4 bases, with 18 bases between them. The germline CDR1 and CDR2 sequences are SGHTA and FQGNSA.

This clone showed up just once. This chain connects TRBV30 to TRBJ2-3; 12 nucleotides agree with TRBD1. This CDR3 comprises 14 residues. Germline CDR1 is GTSNPN and CDR2 is SVGIG (reference sequence). V shed 3 bases and J 8 bases; nucleotides not matched to a gene: 6. CDR3 bases: TGTGCCTGGAGCGGGACAGGGGGCGTCGCTACGCAGTATTTT. Its translation is CAWSGTGGVATQYF.

The chain carries TRBV30 and TRBJ2-5; no clear D. The CDR3 has 10 residues. V lost 5 bases, J lost 13 bases, and 14 bases lay in between. Germline V lookup: CDR1 GTSNPN, CDR2 SVGIG (reference sequence). CDR3 amino acids: CAWARASVYF. The CDR3 DNA is TGTGCCTGGGCTAGGGCCTCGGTGTACTTC.

The rearrangement uses TRBV25-1 and TRBJ1-1, with D unclear. Germline CDR1 reads MGHDK; CDR2 reads SYGVNS. Trimming took off 6 bases at V and 5 bases at J, with 10 bases between the two ends. This CDR3 region has 12 residues. The CDR3 DNA reads TGTGCCAGCAGGGATCCCTTGACTGAAGCTTTCTTT. Translating it yields CASRDPLTEAFF.

The chain uses TRBV30 and TRBJ2-1, with D perhaps matching TRBD2 (6 bases). The V end was cut by 3 bases, the J end by 7 bases, with 10 bases between. Germline V lookup: CDR1 GTSNPN, CDR2 SVGIG (reference sequence). The CDR3 runs to 12 residues. CDR3 sequence reads: CAWRGTRNEQFF. The CDR3 DNA is TGTGCCTGGAGGGGGACTCGTAATGAGCAGTTCTTC.

This clone was recorded once. This sequence joins TRBV5-1 and TRBJ2-7; 9 bases fit TRBD1. J was trimmed by 4 bases and V by 2 bases; bases with no gene match: 19. The germline V gene has CDR1 SGHRS and CDR2 YFSETQ. This CDR3 is built from 19 residues. The CDR3, as DNA: TGCGCCAGCAGCTTCCTACCCTTTCGCACAGGGGGCGCTTGGTACGAGCAGTACTTC. It yields the protein CASSFLPFRTGGAWYEQYF.